This entry describes one T cell receptor beta chain. It was uncontrolled infection, other autoimmune disease, pregnancy or lactation that excluded patients. Germline CDR1 MGHDK, CDR2 SYGVNS. V was pared by 7 bases and J by 8 bases, with 7 bases of the junction left unmatched. The CDR3 covers 12 residues. These data are taken from a study of T cells in Graves' hyperthyroidism and ophthalmopathy. RNA transcripts served as the template for amplifying TCR beta CDR3 regions. HTBI primers were used for first-round RT-PCR of the TCR CDR3. TCRdb independently ran MiXCR on the multiplex PCR reads; one entry per CDR3 protein. The data contain 500,000 to 600,000 distinct CDR3 sequences, around 46% of them singletons.

The chain employs TRBV25-1 and TRBJ1-2; 7 bases align to TRBD1. The receptor was derived from an adult woman with Graves' disease, either hyperthyroidism or ophthalmopathy (not recorded which). Sequencing was done on a sample of peripheral blood or thyroid tissue (not recorded which). The CDR3 sequence is CASTRGGVGYTF. The CDR3 DNA follows: TGTGCCAGCACCCGAGGGGGCGTGGGCTACACCTTC.